This T cell receptor beta chain was identified during a study of T-cell reconstitution after alpha-beta-depleted transplantation in children. Whole-study findings and limits: High day-60 TCRbeta diversity in some patients came from surviving recipient T cells and thymic progenitors. T-cell numbers and diversity, one year after transplant, stemmed largely from T cells that were newly produced. Expanded clones from the graft, numbering several hundred, reportedly supplied alpha-beta T cells about two months after transplant.

Ten or more counts support this clonotype. Its cognate antigen is unknown. Construction of the TCRbeta library involved unique molecular identifiers. TCRdb reanalysed the PCR reads using MiXCR and keeps one entry per CDR3 protein. The data hold more than 200,000 distinct CDR3 sequences, with 20% to 30% observed a single time. The sample consisted of PBMCs, taken before TCRalphabeta/CD19-depleted stem cell transplant. This sequence originates from a girl aged 2 to 9 with Fanconi anemia, due to receive a stem cell transplant.

DNA for the CDR3: TGTGCCAGCAGCTTGGTTCTCCACCCCTACGAGCAGTACTTC. It specifies CASSLVLHPYEQYF. The chain joins TRBV5-6 to TRBJ2-7; D is uncertain. Germline lookup yields CDR1 SGHDT and CDR2 YYEEEE. V was shortened by 0 bases and J by 2 bases, with 9 bases between the two germline ends. This CDR3 contains 14 residues.